This entry describes one T cell receptor beta chain. Its antigen is currently unknown. Time point noted: recipient sample about 28 days before transplant, after cytoreduction. Method: immunoSEQ multiplex PCR; TCRdb's copy keeps in-frame clones and lacks some. The sample gives about 26,000 clones, 80% to 90% of which show up once; 24% is in the top ten. This entry is derived from a study of T cell clonotyping in hematopoietic cell transplantation. In the study overall: Recipients' pretransplant samples followed cytoreduction. Study results and limitations: CD4 and CD8 repertoire contributions could not be separated without sorting.

The germline V gene encodes CDR1 SGHDN and CDR2 FVKESK. The CDR3 totals 12 residues. Trimming left V 3 bases short and J 4 bases short, with 6 bases between. This chain uses TRBV14 with TRBJ1-2, with D hard to call. The sequence came from a woman aged 55-75 years with acute myeloid leukemia. Some clones in this sample may be carry-over from other donors' samples. The sample consisted of peripheral blood mononuclear cells, taken before stem cell transplant. Here the CDR3 DNA reads TGTGCCAGCAGCCAGTCAGGCTATGGCTACACCTTC. Translated, it gives CASSQSGYGYTF.